A selection of T cell receptor beta chains follows, all from one sample in a study of cytomegalovirus exposure and HLA in healthy donors. Sequenced by immunoSEQ multiplex PCR; TCRdb stores in-frame clones only, minus some. The sample records approximately 150,000 clones, roughly 80% being singletons. Input material: PBMCs. The receptors originated from a young man in good health and CMV-seropositive. Both conserved end residues are part of each CDR3. For some rows the clone size is stated as once, few or many, or as a class when expanded; others skip it.

clone size	V gene	J gene	CDR3 protein
.	TRBV7-9	TRBJ1-1	CASIRRGGTGVEAFF
.	TRBV28	TRBJ1-5	CASSLLRGLGPQHF
.	TRBV7-2	TRBJ2-1	CASSPVDYYNEQFF
.	TRBV30	TRBJ2-7	CALDRGPSEQYF
few	TRBV6-5	TRBJ2-7	CASRSGGTYEQYF
.	TRBV29-1	TRBJ1-4	CSVEVLTEPATNEKLFF
few	TRBV10-3	TRBJ1-1	CAISESVGGLNTEAFF
.	TRBV6-1	TRBJ2-1	CASSDPLAGVYEQFF
few	TRBV27	TRBJ2-2	CASSQIGGTGELFF
.	TRBV7-9	TRBJ2-2	CASTPPAARTGELFF
few	TRBV7-9	TRBJ2-1	CSSSLALTVEFSYNEQFF
.	TRBV2	TRBJ2-3	CASRGQGMVSDTQYF
.	TRBV16	TRBJ2-1	CASTGLDASTVFF
.	TRBV18	TRBJ1-1	CASSPGGGLTAFF
.	TRBV5-4	TRBJ2-2	CASRPTGTDTGELFF
.	TRBV28	TRBJ1-2	CASSLPNNYGYTF
.	TRBV6-1	TRBJ2-1	CASRTGTSGTNEQFF
.	TRBV7-8	TRBJ1-4	CASSLDSSFLGGGEEKLFF
.	TRBV6-5	TRBJ1-6	CASSYFRVETPLHF
.	TRBV18	TRBJ2-1	CASSPGASGNAEEQFF
.	TRBV14	TRBJ2-3	CASTPFAGATQYF
.	TRBV7-9	TRBJ2-7	CASSQVGIEETYEQYF
.	TRBV27	TRBJ1-6	CASTLGGNSPLHF
.	TRBV2	TRBJ1-2	CASSRDRNYGYTF
.	TRBV5-1	TRBJ1-2	CASSPIGTGGARYGYTF
.	TRBV2	TRBJ2-1	CASKEEGSYNEQFF
.	TRBV21-1	TRBJ1-5	CASLQGPHYSNQPQHF
once	TRBV4-2	TRBJ2-3	CASSRKGGEGDTQYF
few	TRBV28	TRBJ2-5	CASSTGTSGRALETQYF
.	TRBV27	TRBJ1-2	CASRVTGAGYGYPF
.	TRBV2	TRBJ1-2	CASSEGTGGPYGYTF
few	TRBV5-5	TRBJ2-7	CASTPGRGPSYEQYF
.	TRBV27	TRBJ2-7	CASGPSGRAGGQYF
.	TRBV16	TRBJ2-1	CASSHRGGYNEQFF
.	TRBV21-1	TRBJ1-3	CASSRQEASGNTIYF
.	TRBV10-3	TRBJ1-1	CAIRAGTGGISTEAFF
.	TRBV15	TRBJ1-2	CATSWSIGYGYTF
.	TRBV7-9	TRBJ2-1	CASRLPTPREDNEQFF
few	TRBV5-5	TRBJ1-5	CASSSTGNSNQPQHF
few	TRBV4-1	TRBJ2-7	CASSLPRTSGNVEQYF
.	TRBV10-2	TRBJ2-2	CASDVAGGRAGELFF
.	TRBV5-4	TRBJ1-1	CASSLGAGNTEAFF
.	TRBV28	TRBJ2-3	CASKFTGTGNTDTQYF